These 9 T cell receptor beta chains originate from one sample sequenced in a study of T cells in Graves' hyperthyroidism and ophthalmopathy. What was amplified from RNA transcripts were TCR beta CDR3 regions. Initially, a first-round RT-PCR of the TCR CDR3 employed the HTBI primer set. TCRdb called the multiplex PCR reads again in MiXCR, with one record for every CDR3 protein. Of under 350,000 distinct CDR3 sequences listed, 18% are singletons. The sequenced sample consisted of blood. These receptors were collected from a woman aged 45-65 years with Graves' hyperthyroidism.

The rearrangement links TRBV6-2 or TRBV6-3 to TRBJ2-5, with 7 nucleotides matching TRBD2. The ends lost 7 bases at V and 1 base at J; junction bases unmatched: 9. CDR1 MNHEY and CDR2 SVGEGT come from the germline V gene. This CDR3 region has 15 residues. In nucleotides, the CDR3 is TGTGCCAGCACCGATGTAGCGGGCCTCCAAGAGACCCAGTACTTC. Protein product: CASTDVAGLQETQYF.

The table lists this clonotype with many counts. The CDR3 DNA is TGTGCCAGCTCACGGGCGGAGGCGTCAAGCGAGCAGTACTTC. Its protein is CASSRAEASSEQYF. V and J are TRBV18 and TRBJ2-7, with TRBD2 as a possible D gene (5 bases). Per the germline V gene, CDR1 is KGHSH and CDR2 is LQKENI. The CDR3 spans 14 residues. V was cut by 4 bases and J by 6 bases, with 16 bases left in between.

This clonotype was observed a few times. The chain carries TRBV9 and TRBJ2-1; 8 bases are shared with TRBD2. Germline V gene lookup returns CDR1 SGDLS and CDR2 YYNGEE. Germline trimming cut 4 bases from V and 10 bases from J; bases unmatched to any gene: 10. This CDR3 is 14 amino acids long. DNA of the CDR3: TGTGCCAGCAGCCAAAGTGCGGGCGGGGGGGAGCAGTTCTTC. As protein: CASSQSAGGGEQFF.

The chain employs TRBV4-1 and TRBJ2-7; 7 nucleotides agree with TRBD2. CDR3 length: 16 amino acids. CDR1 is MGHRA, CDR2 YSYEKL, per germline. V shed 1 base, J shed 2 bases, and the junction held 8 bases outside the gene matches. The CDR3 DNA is TGCGCCAGCAGCCAAGGGGGCGGGAGTAGGACCTACGAGCAGTACTTC. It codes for CASSQGGGSRTYEQYF.

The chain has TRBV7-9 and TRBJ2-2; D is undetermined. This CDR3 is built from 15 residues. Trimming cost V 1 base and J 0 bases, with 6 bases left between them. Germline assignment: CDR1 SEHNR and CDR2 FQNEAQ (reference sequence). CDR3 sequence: CASSLEPPNTGELFF. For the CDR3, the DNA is TGTGCCAGCAGCTTAGAACCACCGAACACCGGGGAGCTGTTTTTT.

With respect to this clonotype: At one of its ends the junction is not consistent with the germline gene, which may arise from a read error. CDR3 region: CASSPSRGGLTETFF. CDR3 bases: TGTGCCAGCTCACCCTCCAGGGGGGGACTTACTGAAACTTTCTTT. V gene TRBV18 combines with J gene TRBJ1-1; 7 bases are shared with TRBD1. The germline gives CDR1 KGHSH, CDR2 LQKENI. The CDR3 covers 15 residues.

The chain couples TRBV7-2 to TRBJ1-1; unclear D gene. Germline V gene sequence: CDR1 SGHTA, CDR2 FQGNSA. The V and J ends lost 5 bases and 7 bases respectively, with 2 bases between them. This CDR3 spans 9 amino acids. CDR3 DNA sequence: TGTGCCAGCAGCCTTGAAGCTTTCTTT. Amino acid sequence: CASSLEAFF.

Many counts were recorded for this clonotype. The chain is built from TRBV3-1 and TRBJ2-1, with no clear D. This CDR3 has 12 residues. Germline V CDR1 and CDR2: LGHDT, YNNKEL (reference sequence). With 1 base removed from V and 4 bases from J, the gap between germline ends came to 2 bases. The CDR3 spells CASSQAYNEQFF. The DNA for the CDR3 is TGTGCCAGCAGCCAAGCATACAATGAGCAGTTCTTC.

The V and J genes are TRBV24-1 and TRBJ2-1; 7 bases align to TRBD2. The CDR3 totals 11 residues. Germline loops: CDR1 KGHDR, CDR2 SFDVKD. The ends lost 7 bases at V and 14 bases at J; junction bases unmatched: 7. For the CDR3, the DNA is TGTGCCACCAGGGGGGGGGGTCGGGAGTTCTTC. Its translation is CATRGGGREFF.